This is a list of T cell receptor beta chains from one sample in a study of T cell repertoires in cytomegalovirus infection. TCRdb re-analysed the reads in MiXCR, keeping a single row per CDR3 protein. The table includes fewer than 550,000 distinct CDR3 sequences, 30% to 40% detected once. Sequencing was performed on PBMCs. All receptors come from a human donor in good health (CMV status not recorded). Some clones in this sample may be carry-over from other donors' samples. Both conserved end residues are trimmed from each CDR3.

v_call,j_call,cdr3_aa
TRBV5-1,TRBJ1-1,ASSLESGVEAF
TRBV7-2,TRBJ1-1,ASSSSRNTEAF
TRBV9,TRBJ1-3,ASSRQGDGNTIY
TRBV4-1,TRBJ2-1,ASGSAGTRYEQF
TRBV28,TRBJ2-1,ASFSGVKQF
TRBV6-2/TRBV6-3,TRBJ1-1,ASSKAGHVEAF
TRBV6-5,TRBJ1-1,ASSYSWGEQTEAF
TRBV7-6,TRBJ1-6,ASSARQGQNSPLH
TRBV6-2/TRBV6-3,TRBJ2-3,ASNPTSGGLLDTQY
TRBV20-1,TRBJ1-4,SARKTYSNMEGVF
TRBV12-3/TRBV12-4,TRBJ2-7,ASSFAADTPRYEQY
TRBV10-3,TRBJ1-5,AISEDSIQPQH
TRBV20-1,TRBJ2-1,SASRGGGYNEQF
TRBV27,TRBJ1-2,ASSLTTPVSGGYT
TRBV5-1,TRBJ2-7,ASSNGWTGSSYEQY
TRBV12-3/TRBV12-4,TRBJ1-1,ASSNPGTLLGNTEAF
TRBV7-6,TRBJ2-5,ASSPSPAGGYQETQY
TRBV6-2/TRBV6-3,TRBJ2-7,ASSYGGTASYEQY
TRBV20-1,TRBJ2-7,TSAVLELGVREQY
TRBV4-2,TRBJ1-5,ASSQDITGSQPQH
TRBV6-5,TRBJ2-1,ASTQNLQGLGYNEQF
TRBV7-9,TRBJ2-7,ASSPTLGTGLYEQY
TRBV6-1,TRBJ1-5,ASSPYIMGPQPQH
TRBV5-3,TRBJ2-2,ASSIGGGSNTGELF
TRBV20-1,TRBJ2-1,SALRRFMSNNEQF
TRBV7-6,TRBJ2-7,ASSLGGAGDEQY
TRBV2,TRBJ1-1,ASITGVRAF
TRBV6-4,TRBJ1-1,ASSAGTWGYTEAF
TRBV27,TRBJ1-5,AGRQGVIPHQPQH
TRBV2,TRBJ1-2,ASTPHMGAYYGYT